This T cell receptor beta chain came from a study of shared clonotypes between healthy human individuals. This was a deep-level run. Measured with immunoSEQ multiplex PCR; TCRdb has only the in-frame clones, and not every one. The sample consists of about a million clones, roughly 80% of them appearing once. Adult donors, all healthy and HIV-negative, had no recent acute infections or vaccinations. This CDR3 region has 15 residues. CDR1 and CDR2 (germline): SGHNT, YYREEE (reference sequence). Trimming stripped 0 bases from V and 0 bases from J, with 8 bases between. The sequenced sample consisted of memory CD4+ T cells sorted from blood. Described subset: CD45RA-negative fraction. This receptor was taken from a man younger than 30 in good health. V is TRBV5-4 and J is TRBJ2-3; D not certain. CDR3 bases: TGTGCCAGCAGCTTGGGCGGTGTTAGCACAGATACGCAGTATTTT. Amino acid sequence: CASSLGGVSTDTQYF.